This T cell receptor (beta chain) was documented in a study of graft-versus-host responses after intestinal transplantation. Looking at the study overall: Transplants given to recipients were multivisceral, liver-intestinal, or isolated intestinal. Among the recipients, all got anti-thymocyte globulin induction and then tacrolimus and steroids for about 3 years.

The CDR3 length is 13 residues. Germline assignment: CDR1 SEHNR and CDR2 FQNEAQ (reference sequence). The V end lost 6 bases, the J end lost 8 bases, and 14 bases lay between the germline ends. Sequencing used immunoSEQ multiplex PCR; TCRdb keeps in-frame clones, though not all of them. The repertoire holds some 25,000 clones, around nine tenths seen once, with approximately 2% in the top ten. The chain couples TRBV7-9 to TRBJ2-1; no clear D gene. The material sequenced was PBMCs, taken roughly 41 days after intestinal transplant. This clonotype originated in a human patient who received an intestinal transplant, so some T cells may come from the graft donor. The CDR3 loop reads CASRLHYSYEQFF. The DNA of the CDR3 is TGTGCCAGCAGATTACACTATTCGTATGAGCAGTTCTTC.